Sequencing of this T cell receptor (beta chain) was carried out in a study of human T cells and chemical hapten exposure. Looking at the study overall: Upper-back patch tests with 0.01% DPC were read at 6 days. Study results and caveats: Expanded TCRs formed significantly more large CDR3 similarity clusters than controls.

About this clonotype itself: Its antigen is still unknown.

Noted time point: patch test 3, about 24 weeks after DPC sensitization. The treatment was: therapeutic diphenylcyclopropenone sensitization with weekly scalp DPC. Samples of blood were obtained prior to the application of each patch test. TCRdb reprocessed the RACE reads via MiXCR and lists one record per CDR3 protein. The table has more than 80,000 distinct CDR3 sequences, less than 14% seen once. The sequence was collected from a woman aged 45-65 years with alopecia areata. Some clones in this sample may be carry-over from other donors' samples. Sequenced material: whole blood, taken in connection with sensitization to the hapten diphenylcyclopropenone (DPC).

CDR3: CASKGGAAGNTIYF. CDR3 nucleotides: TGTGCCAGCAAAGGGGGGGCAGCTGGAAACACCATATATTTT. The V call is TRBV27, the J call TRBJ1-3; D might be TRBD1 (6 bases). CDR3 length: 14 residues. Per the germline V gene, CDR1 is MNHEY and CDR2 is SMNVEV (reference sequence). Trimming left V 7 bases short and J 2 bases short, with 12 bases between.